Listed here are 5 T cell receptor beta chains from one sample, sequenced in a study of blood T cell repertoires in COVID-19. The table came from immunoSEQ multiplex PCR; TCRdb's copy has only in-frame clones and leaves some out. Of around 170,000 clones listed, roughly nine tenths are singletons. Sequencing was carried out using peripheral blood. The receptor set was obtained from a man aged 50-59 years with acute or convalescent COVID-19.

The chain employs TRBV27 and TRBJ2-4, with 14 nucleotides matching TRBD2. The length of the CDR3 is 19 residues. Germline V gene sequence: CDR1 MNHEY, CDR2 SMNVEV (reference sequence). Trimming removed 5 bases from V and 3 bases from J; junction bases left unmatched: 12. The CDR3 loop is CASSPGTSGRRVVKNIQYF. The DNA for the CDR3 is TGTGCCAGCAGTCCCGGGACTAGCGGGAGACGGGTGGTCAAAAACATTCAGTACTTC.

The rearrangement uses TRBV7-8 and TRBJ1-2; 7 bases line up with TRBD1. Trimming removed 3 bases from V and 5 bases from J; junction bases left unmatched: 9. Per germline, CDR1 SGHVS and CDR2 FQNEAQ. This CDR3 comprises 15 residues. CDR3 region: CASSFDLGQDYGYTF. The CDR3, as DNA: TGTGCCAGCAGCTTCGACCTAGGACAGGATTATGGCTACACCTTC. Full variable domain (remainder filled in from reference TRBV7-8 and TRBJ1-2): GAGVSQSPRYKVAKRGQDVALRCDPISGHVSLFWYQQALGQGPEFLTYFQNEAQLDKSGLPSDRFFAERPEGSVSTLKIQRTQQEDSAVYLCASSFDLGQDYGYTFGSGTRLTVV.

The chain links TRBV2 to TRBJ1-2, with D perhaps matching TRBD1 (6 bases). In germline, CDR1 is SNHLY, CDR2 FYNNEI. With 3 bases removed from V and 1 base from J, the gap between germline ends came to 21 bases. CDR3 length: 18 amino acids. The CDR3 DNA reads as TGTGCCAGCAGTGAGGGGGGGCAGGGACTCTCCCTTAACTATGGCTACACCTTC. It translates to CASSEGGQGLSLNYGYTF.

V usage is TRBV6-5 and J usage is TRBJ2-7, with D hard to call. Per the germline V gene, CDR1 is MNHEY and CDR2 is SVGAGI. The CDR3 has 13 amino acids. Deletions cut 6 bases from V and 0 bases from J, with 9 bases between. CDR3 region: CASRSGSSYEQYV. For the CDR3, the DNA is TGTGCCAGCAGGTCAGGTAGCTCCTACGAGCAGTACGTC.

The chain uses TRBV4-2 and TRBJ1-6; perhaps TRBD1 as D (5 bases). There are 16 residues in the CDR3. From germline, CDR1 is LGHNA and CDR2 YNFKEQ. With 0 bases removed from V and 8 bases from J, the gap between germline ends came to 14 bases. CDR3 sequence reads: CASSQDIGRGDSPLHF. The DNA for the CDR3 is TGTGCCAGCAGCCAAGATATTGGGAGGGGTGATTCACCCCTCCACTTT.